Listed below are T cell receptor beta chains from one sample, sequenced in a study of post-analysis software for immune sequencing data. One entry per CDR3 protein, called by TCRdb with MiXCR from the PCR reads. This table holds 800,000 to 950,000 distinct CDR3 sequences, roughly half found once. The sample taken for sequencing was blood. The receptors shown here come from a girl between 5 and 17 years old with multiple sclerosis. Each CDR3 is given without its conserved first and last residue. Fields, in order: V gene, CDR3 protein.

>TRBV10-3
AISEDSGEQY
>TRBV9
ASSVEAGGKDTQY
>TRBV5-1
ASSLGGSGSYEQY
>TRBV12-3/TRBV12-4
ASTPSTSGSYNDVYGYT
>TRBV7-9
ASSLAQGRQRSYGYT
>TRBV20-1
SATRGQAVKDTQY
>TRBV6-6
ASSLGDADYEQY
>TRBV4-2
ASSQDMGRNTGELF
>TRBV7-2
AGSLVWQQGEQF
>TRBV6-5
ASSYLGGITEAF
>TRBV27
ASSSPGQVILSGANVLT
>TRBV12-3/TRBV12-4
ASSLDNTEAF
>TRBV18
ASSPAKANYGYT
>TRBV5-1
ASSLMADGTGSSEQY
>TRBV20-1
SARGLAGGRYEQY
>TRBV20-1
SARIEDRGYEQY
>TRBV15
ATSLPGLADSNQPQH
>TRBV15
ATSRETGTGTYEQY
>TRBV29-1
SVAPRASGQQF
>TRBV3-1
ASSRTDSNSPLH
>TRBV7-2
ASNSATDTQY
>TRBV15
ATSRDHSRGNEQY
>TRBV7-8
ASSVDRGLYGYT
>TRBV7-3
ASSLSTRGEQF
>TRBV20-1
SASGQGRREQY
>TRBV7-9
ASSLGFHEQY
>TRBV6-5
ASSYPSRGQDRKDEQY
>TRBV5-1
ASSLGSSGTETQY
>TRBV7-2
ASNNPPPSIARGRFETQY
>TRBV7-3
ASSSLLDRGDSGANVLT
>TRBV6-2/TRBV6-3
AHAPGTTYEQY
>TRBV12-3/TRBV12-4
ASSPTRALGETQY
>TRBV3-1
ASSPGGASFYEQY
>TRBV6-6
ASRLRGEGNQPQH
>TRBV6-5
ASSYPSHGSYEQY
>TRBV29-1
SVDSPGHPEQF
>TRBV5-1
ASSEGRGLSRGNGYT
>TRBV27
ASSLETSGGLETQY
>TRBV20-1
SARDGRAGNEQF
>TRBV18
ASSPPGTGNEKLF
>TRBV20-1
SARKGSGGASKETQY
>TRBV5-1
ASSLWVRGRSSYNEQF
>TRBV28
ASTPDRGYSNQPQH
>TRBV29-1
SVARTGAETQY
>TRBV7-6
ASSSGLAGVFRNEQF
>TRBV20-1
SASSESSYEQY
>TRBV18
ASSSEVGSNQPQH
>TRBV12-5
ASGRGTGTYEQY
>TRBV6-2/TRBV6-3
ASSPPWVETQY
>TRBV27
ASSARLAGGPFFYEQY
>TRBV12-3/TRBV12-4
ASSFQGLSGANVLT
>TRBV29-1
SVSGRVYEQY
>TRBV4-1
ASSQGTHYNLYNEQF
>TRBV29-1
SVAQLYGEQF
>TRBV10-3
AIRGHLNTEAF